The table lists the clone carrying this T cell receptor beta chain with many counts. Its antigen is as yet unknown. With 6 bases clipped from V and 4 bases from J, the junction kept 4 bases outside the gene matches. Germline CDR1 MNHNS, CDR2 SASEGT. The CDR3 length is 15 residues. Any symptoms of ophthalmopathy came after the first hyperthyroidism diagnosis, from which the blood sample dates. This sample was included in a study of T cells in Graves' hyperthyroidism and ophthalmopathy. About the research overall: Peripheral blood specimens were obtained at initial diagnosis, prior to any treatment. Findings and limits, study-wide: The blood repertoire included most of the expanded thyroid clonotypes above 0.001.

Researchers took RNA transcripts and amplified the TCR beta CDR3 regions from them. Researchers ran a first-round RT-PCR on the TCR CDR3 using the HTBI primer set. A single record per CDR3 protein comes from TCRdb applying MiXCR to the multiplex PCR reads. This sample yields under 400,000 distinct CDR3 sequences, of which approximately 14% are seen a single time; 25% to 35% belongs to the top ten. The TCR sequence derives from a woman under 30 with Graves' hyperthyroidism that later progressed to Graves' ophthalmopathy. Sequenced material: blood. V and J are TRBV6-1 and TRBJ2-1, with 12 bases matching TRBD2. The CDR3 is CASSRGLAGYNEQFF. CDR3 nucleotide sequence: TGTGCCAGCAGCCGGGGACTAGCGGGTTACAATGAGCAGTTCTTC.